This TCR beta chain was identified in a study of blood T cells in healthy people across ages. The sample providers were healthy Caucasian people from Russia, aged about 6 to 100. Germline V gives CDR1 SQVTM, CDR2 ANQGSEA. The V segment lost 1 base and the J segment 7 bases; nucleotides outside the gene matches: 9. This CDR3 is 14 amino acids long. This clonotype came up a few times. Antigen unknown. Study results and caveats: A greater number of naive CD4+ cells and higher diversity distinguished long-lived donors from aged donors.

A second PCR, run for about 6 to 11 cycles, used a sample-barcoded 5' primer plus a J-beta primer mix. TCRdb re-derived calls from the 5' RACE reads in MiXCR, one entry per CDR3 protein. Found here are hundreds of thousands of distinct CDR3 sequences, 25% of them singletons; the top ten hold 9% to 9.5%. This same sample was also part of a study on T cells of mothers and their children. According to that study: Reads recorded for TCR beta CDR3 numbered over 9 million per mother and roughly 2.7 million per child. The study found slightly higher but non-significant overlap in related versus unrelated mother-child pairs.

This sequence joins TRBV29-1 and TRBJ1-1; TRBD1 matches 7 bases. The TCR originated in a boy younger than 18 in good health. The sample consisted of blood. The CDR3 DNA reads TGCAGCGTTGAAGGGAGGGGGCGGGAGGTTGAAGCTTTCTTT. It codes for CSVEGRGREVEAFF.